The next 21 T cell receptor beta chains were all read from a single sample in a study of a mutant IDH1 vaccine in newly diagnosed glioma. Antigens of these TCRs are unknown. Time point in this sample: week 5, during vaccination. A single vaccine dose contained 300 ug of mutant IDH1 20-mer peptide, and topical imiquimod was used with it. Sequencing used immunoSEQ multiplex PCR; TCRdb keeps in-frame clones, though not all of them. The table lists under 45,000 clones, approximately 80% of them singletons. The specimen was PBMCs, collected from a glioma patient whose treatment included an IDH1 peptide vaccine. All receptors derive from a man between 45 and 60 years old with glioma.

The CDR3 is CASSPTSATDTQYF. The CDR3 DNA is TGTGCCAGCAGCCCGACTAGCGCCACAGATACGCAGTATTTT. The V gene is TRBV11-2, the J gene TRBJ2-3; 8 nucleotides line up with TRBD2. Looked up from germline, CDR1 is SGHAT and CDR2 is FQNNGV. The CDR3 sequence is 14 residues long. V dropped 5 bases and J dropped 2; count of bases not matched to a gene: 3.

This clone has just a few counts. The chain carries TRBV7-2 and TRBJ2-3; 11 bases fit TRBD2. Per germline, CDR1 SGHTA and CDR2 FQGNSA. V dropped 5 bases and J dropped 5; count of bases not matched to a gene: 3. This CDR3 comprises 14 residues. CDR3 DNA sequence: TGTGCCAGCAGCCTACTAGCGGGAGTAGATACGCAGTATTTT. Its protein product is CASSLLAGVDTQYF.

The chain employs TRBV10-1 and TRBJ1-1, with D perhaps matching TRBD1 (5 bases). Looked up from germline, CDR1 is WNHNN and CDR2 is SYGVQD (reference sequence). V lost 6 bases, J lost 3 bases, and 14 bases lay in between. CDR3 length equals 14 residues. CDR3 bases: TGCGCCAGCAGCCTGGGACGCCCGGACACTGAAGCTTTCTTT. Its protein is CASSLGRPDTEAFF.

The CDR3 nucleotides are TGTGCCAGCAGCCAACTTCGGGGGGAAGAGACCCAGTACTTC. It encodes CASSQLRGEETQYF. The J gene is TRBJ2-5, the V gene TRBV14, with TRBD2 identical over 7 bases. With V trimmed by 2 bases and J by 3 bases, 3 bases remained unmatched. CDR3 length equals 14 residues. Per the germline V gene, CDR1 is SGHDN and CDR2 is FVKESK.

The chain uses TRBV28 and TRBJ1-5; possibly TRBD1 for D (5 bases). The V end was cut by 4 bases, the J end by 0 bases, with 16 bases between. Germline assignment: CDR1 MDHEN and CDR2 SYDVKM. The CDR3 is made up of 17 amino acids. For the CDR3, the DNA is TGTGCCAGCAGTTCTGCCTGGGGGACGTATAGCAATCAGCCCCAGCATTTT. Protein: CASSSAWGTYSNQPQHF.

This chain uses TRBV11-3 with TRBJ2-2; D gene unclear. V gave up 0 bases and J gave up 6 bases, with 2 bases separating them. Germline CDR1 reads SGHNT; CDR2 reads YENEEA. The CDR3 is 12 amino acids. Here the CDR3 DNA reads TGTGCCAGCAGCTTAGAACCCGGGGAGCTGTTTTTT. It yields the protein CASSLEPGELFF.

V and J are TRBV28 and TRBJ2-7; the D is unclear. V gave up 5 bases and J gave up 7 bases, with 18 bases separating them. CDR1 MDHEN and CDR2 SYDVKM come from the germline V gene. The CDR3 is 14 residues long. CDR3: CASSPPALPQEQYF. The CDR3 region has the DNA TGTGCCAGCAGTCCCCCGGCTCTACCCCAAGAGCAGTACTTC.

The rearrangement joins TRBV5-5 to TRBJ2-3; 8 nucleotides align to TRBD2. Germline lookup yields CDR1 SGHKS and CDR2 YYEKEE (reference sequence). V trimming: 4 bases; J trimming: 10 bases; junction bases outside the gene matches: 14. There are 15 residues in the CDR3. The CDR3 nucleotides read TGTGCCAGCAGCCCGCCGGGACTAGGGGAAGAAGCGCAGTATTTT. It encodes CASSPPGLGEEAQYF. Full variable domain (outside the CDR3, taken from reference TRBV5-5 and TRBJ2-3): DAGVTQSPTHLIKTRGQQVTLRCSPISGHKSVSWYQQVLGQGPQFIFQYYEKEERGRGNFPDRFSARQFPNYSSELNVNALLLGDSALYLCASSPPGLGEEAQYFGPGTRLTVL.

This rearrangement joins TRBV7-2 to TRBJ2-2; 8 bases line up with TRBD2. CDR1 is SGHTA and CDR2 is FQGNSA in the germline V gene. The junction had 15 bases not matched to a gene; V was cut back by 4 bases and J by 5 bases. The CDR3 spans 18 residues. The CDR3 loop is CASSSPEVAGSRTGELFF. The CDR3 bases are TGTGCCAGCAGCTCCCCGGAGGTAGCGGGATCAAGAACCGGGGAGCTGTTTTTT.

The chain links TRBV14 to TRBJ1-3; tentatively, D is TRBD1 (5 bases). Germline V gives CDR1 SGHDN, CDR2 FVKESK. V gave up 1 base and J gave up 4 bases, with 17 bases separating them. The CDR3 length is 17 residues. The CDR3 DNA reads as TGTGCCAGCAGCCAAGTTCTCCCGGGGCAGGCGGGAAACACCATATATTTT. Protein sequence: CASSQVLPGQAGNTIYF.

The rearrangement links TRBV30 to TRBJ2-3, with D perhaps matching TRBD2 (6 bases). Trimming removed 1 base at V and 2 bases at J, with 10 bases between. The germline V gene has CDR1 GTSNPN and CDR2 SVGIG (reference sequence). CDR3 length equals 14 residues. The CDR3 loop reads CAWSAGLNTDTQYF. The CDR3 coding sequence is TGTGCCTGGAGTGCAGGACTAAACACAGATACGCAGTATTTT. The full variable domain, in which reference TRBV30 and TRBJ2-3 provide the parts outside the CDR3, is SQTIHQWPATLVQPVGSPLSLECTVEGTSNPNLYWYRQAAGRGLQLLFYSVGIGQISSEVPQNLSASRPQDRQFILSSKKLLLSDSGFYLCAWSAGLNTDTQYFGPGTRLTVL.

The chain combines TRBV10-3 with TRBJ1-2, with 10 bases fitting TRBD1. The CDR3 is 15 residues long. V lost 6 bases, J lost 5 bases, and 9 bases stayed unmatched. Germline loops: CDR1 ENHRY, CDR2 SYGVKD. In DNA, the CDR3 is TGTGCCATCAGCAACCGGGACAGGGGTAGTTATGGCTACACCTTC. Amino acid sequence: CAISNRDRGSYGYTF.

The chain recombines TRBV6-5 with TRBJ1-5; tentative D call: TRBD1 (6 bases). The CDR3 extends over 12 amino acids. V lost 8 bases and J 9 bases, leaving 14 bases between the germline ends. Germline assignment: CDR1 MNHEY and CDR2 SVGAGI. Here the CDR3 reads CASSRGGRPQHF. The CDR3 DNA sequence: TGTGCCAGCTCCCGTGGGGGGCGGCCCCAGCATTTT.

The V gene is TRBV4-1, the J gene TRBJ1-1; D is ambiguous. V was shortened by 4 bases and J by 1 base, with 7 bases between the two germline ends. CDR1 is MGHRA and CDR2 is YSYEKL in the germline V gene. CDR3 length: 13 residues. The CDR3 loop reads CASSRAGNTEAFF. The CDR3 bases are TGCGCCAGCAGCCGAGCAGGGAACACTGAAGCTTTCTTT.

The V gene is TRBV6-6, the J gene TRBJ1-2; 9 positions agree with TRBD1. The CDR3 length is 15 residues. V was clipped by 11 bases and J by 2 bases; unmatched bases: 12. Germline CDR1 MNHNY, CDR2 SVGAGI (reference sequence). CDR3 coding DNA: TGTGCCTCCGTCGTAGAAGGACAGGGGAACTATGGCTACACCTTC. It specifies CASVVEGQGNYGYTF.

The chain carries TRBV9 and TRBJ1-1; D is unresolved. V shed 0 bases and J shed 6 bases, with 18 bases lying between them. The CDR3 is 16 amino acids. CDR1 is SGDLS, CDR2 YYNGEE, per germline. CDR3 in DNA: TGTGCCAGCAGCGTAGATGGGAGGGCGCAGTCCGCTGAAGCTTTCTTT. It codes for CASSVDGRAQSAEAFF.

The chain has TRBV7-9 and TRBJ1-1; D gene unclear. Trimming removed 8 bases at V and 3 bases at J, with 7 bases between. CDR1 SEHNR and CDR2 FQNEAQ come from the germline V gene (reference sequence). There are 11 residues in the CDR3. The CDR3 here is CASLGDTEAFF. DNA for the CDR3: TGTGCCAGCCTCGGGGACACTGAAGCTTTCTTT.

The chain uses TRBV7-9 and TRBJ2-1, with TRBD2 as a possible D gene (6 bases). The CDR3 covers 14 residues. The germline V gene has CDR1 SEHNR and CDR2 FQNEAQ (reference sequence). With 6 bases removed from V and 2 bases from J, the gap between germline ends came to 11 bases. DNA of the CDR3: TGTGCCAGCAGGCCCTCTAGCGCCTACAATGAGCAGTTCTTC. Translated: CASRPSSAYNEQFF.

V is TRBV29-1 and J is TRBJ1-2; a weak D match, TRBD1 (5 bases). CDR1 is SQVTM, CDR2 ANQGSEA, per germline. The V end was cut by 6 bases, the J end by 7 bases, with 12 bases between. CDR3 length: 11 residues. This chain's CDR3 is CSVLKGSGYTF. CDR3 DNA: TGCAGCGTATTAAAGGGGAGTGGCTACACCTTC.

The chain employs TRBV9 and TRBJ2-1; 14 bases are a match to TRBD2. Germline V gene sequence: CDR1 SGDLS, CDR2 YYNGEE. The CDR3 loop spans 14 amino acids. V shed 7 bases, J shed 8 bases, and the junction held 5 bases outside the gene matches. CDR3 sequence: CASAGTSGSHEQFF. The DNA of the CDR3 is TGTGCCAGCGCAGGGACTAGCGGGAGCCATGAGCAGTTCTTC.

The chain carries TRBV5-6 and TRBJ1-1, with unresolved D. Trimming took 4 bases from V and 6 from J, leaving 19 bases between them. The CDR3 is 15 amino acids. Per the germline V gene, CDR1 is SGHDT and CDR2 is YYEEEE. In DNA, the CDR3 is TGTGCCAGCAGCCCCTCCGGCCCCGCAACCTCTGAAGCTTTCTTT. Its protein is CASSPSGPATSEAFF.